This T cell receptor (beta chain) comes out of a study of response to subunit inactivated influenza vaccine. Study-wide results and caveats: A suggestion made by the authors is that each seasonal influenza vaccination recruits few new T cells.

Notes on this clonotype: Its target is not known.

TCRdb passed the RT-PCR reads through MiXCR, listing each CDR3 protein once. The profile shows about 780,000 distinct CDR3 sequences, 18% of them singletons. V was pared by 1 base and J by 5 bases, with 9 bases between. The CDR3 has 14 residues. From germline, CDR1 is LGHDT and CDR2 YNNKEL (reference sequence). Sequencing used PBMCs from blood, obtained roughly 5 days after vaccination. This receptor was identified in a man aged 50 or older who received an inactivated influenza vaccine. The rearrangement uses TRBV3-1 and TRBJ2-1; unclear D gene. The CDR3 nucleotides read TGTGCCAGCAGCCAAGGGACGCCCAACAATGAGCAGTTCTTC. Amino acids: CASSQGTPNNEQFF.